The entry below describes one T cell receptor (beta chain). The sample belongs to a study of blood T cell repertoires in COVID-19. Per the original data handling: It was from reference gene primer amplification that nucleated cell counts were estimated. TCRdb keeps only in-frame clones here, not all; method: immunoSEQ multiplex PCR. V and J calls and clone size are those listed in that table; D and trimming were worked out from the DNA. The profile shows roughly 35,000 clones, around nine tenths of them singletons. The ends lost 7 bases at V and 3 bases at J; junction bases unmatched: 4. Per the germline V gene, CDR1 is SQVTM and CDR2 is ANQGSEA. The CDR3 has 13 amino acids.

Sequencing input: peripheral blood. The chain links TRBV29-1 to TRBJ2-5; 11 nucleotides line up with TRBD2. This receptor was identified in a man between 65 and 85 years old with acute or convalescent COVID-19. CDR3 sequence: CSAPGLAEETQYF. CDR3 nucleotide sequence: TGCAGCGCGCCGGGACTAGCGGAAGAGACCCAGTACTTC.